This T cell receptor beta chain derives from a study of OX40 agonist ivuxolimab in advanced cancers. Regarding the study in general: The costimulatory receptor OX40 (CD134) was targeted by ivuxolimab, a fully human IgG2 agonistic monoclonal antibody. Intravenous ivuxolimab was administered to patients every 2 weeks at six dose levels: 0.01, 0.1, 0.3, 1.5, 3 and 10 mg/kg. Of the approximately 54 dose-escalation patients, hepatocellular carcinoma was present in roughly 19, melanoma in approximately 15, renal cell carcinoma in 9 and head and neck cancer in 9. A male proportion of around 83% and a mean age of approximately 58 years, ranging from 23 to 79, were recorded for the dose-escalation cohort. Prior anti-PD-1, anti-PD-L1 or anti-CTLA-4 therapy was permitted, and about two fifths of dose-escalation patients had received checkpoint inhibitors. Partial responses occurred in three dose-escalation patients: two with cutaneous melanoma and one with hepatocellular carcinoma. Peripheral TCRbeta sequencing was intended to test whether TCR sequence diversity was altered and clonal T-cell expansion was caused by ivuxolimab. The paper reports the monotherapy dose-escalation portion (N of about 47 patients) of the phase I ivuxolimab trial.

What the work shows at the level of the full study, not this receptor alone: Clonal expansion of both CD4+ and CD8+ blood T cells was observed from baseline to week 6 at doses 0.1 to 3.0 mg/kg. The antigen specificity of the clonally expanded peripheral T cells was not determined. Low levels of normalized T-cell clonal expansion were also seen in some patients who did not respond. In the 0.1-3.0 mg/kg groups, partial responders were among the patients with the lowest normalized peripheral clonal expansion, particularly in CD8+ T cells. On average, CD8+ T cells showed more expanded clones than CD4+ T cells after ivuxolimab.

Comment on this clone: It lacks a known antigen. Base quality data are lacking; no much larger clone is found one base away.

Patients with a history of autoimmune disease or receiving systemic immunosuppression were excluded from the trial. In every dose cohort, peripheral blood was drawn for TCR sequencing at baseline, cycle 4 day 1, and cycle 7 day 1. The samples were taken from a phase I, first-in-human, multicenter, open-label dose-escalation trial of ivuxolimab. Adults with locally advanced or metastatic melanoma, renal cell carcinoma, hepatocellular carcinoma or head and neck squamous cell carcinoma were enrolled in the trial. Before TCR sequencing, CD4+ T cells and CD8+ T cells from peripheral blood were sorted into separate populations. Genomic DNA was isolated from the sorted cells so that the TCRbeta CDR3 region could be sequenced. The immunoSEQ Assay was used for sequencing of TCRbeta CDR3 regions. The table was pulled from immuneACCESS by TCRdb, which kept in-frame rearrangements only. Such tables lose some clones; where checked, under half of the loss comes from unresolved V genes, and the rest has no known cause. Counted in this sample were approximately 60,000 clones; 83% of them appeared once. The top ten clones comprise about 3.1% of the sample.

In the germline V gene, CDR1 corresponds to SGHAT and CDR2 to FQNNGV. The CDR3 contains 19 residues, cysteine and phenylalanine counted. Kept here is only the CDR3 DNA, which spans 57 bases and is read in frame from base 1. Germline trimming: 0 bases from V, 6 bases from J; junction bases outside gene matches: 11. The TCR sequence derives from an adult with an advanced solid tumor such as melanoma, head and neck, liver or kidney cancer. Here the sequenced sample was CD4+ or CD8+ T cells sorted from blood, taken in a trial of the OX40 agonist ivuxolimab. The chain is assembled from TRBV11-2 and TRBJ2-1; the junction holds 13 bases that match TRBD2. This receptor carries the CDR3 CASSLDGLAGDVRFNEQFF. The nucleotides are TGTGCCAGCAGCTTAGATGGACTAGCGGGAGACGTTAGGTTCAATGAGCAGTTCTTC. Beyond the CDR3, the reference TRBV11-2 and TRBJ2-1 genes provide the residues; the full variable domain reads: EAGVAQSPRYKIIEKRQSVAFWCNPISGHATLYWYQQILGQGPKLLIQFQNNGVVDDSQLPKDRFSAERLKGVDSTLKIQPAKLEDSAVYLCASSLDGLAGDVRFNEQFFGPGTRLTVL.